A selection of T cell receptor beta chains follows, all from one sample in a study of shared clonotypes between healthy human individuals. TCRdb's table, derived via immunoSEQ multiplex PCR, lists solely in-frame clones and lacks some. The sample shows about 2 million clones, less than 95% of them seen only once. The sequenced sample consisted of naive CD8+ T cells sorted from blood. The origin of the receptors is a man aged 18 to 30 in good health. Both conserved end residues are trimmed from each CDR3.

V	J	CDR3
TRBV2	TRBJ2-2	ATPSDRAGTGELF
TRBV6-5	TRBJ2-7	ASSYSTGPNEQY
TRBV6-5	TRBJ2-7	ASSSTGGSSDEQY
TRBV7-2	TRBJ2-7	ASSSGGLTYEQY
TRBV30	TRBJ2-3	AWSDPGLAIDTQY
TRBV27	TRBJ2-7	ASSVAGVSSYEQY
TRBV7-2	TRBJ1-5	ASSLAVYSNQPQH
TRBV11-2	TRBJ2-5	ASSLAGTAQETQY
TRBV6-1	TRBJ2-7	ASSERGIPPGYEQY
TRBV4-3	TRBJ2-2	ASSQGGYTGELF
TRBV7-8	TRBJ2-1	ASSLNVRLDHEQF
TRBV4-3	TRBJ1-1	ASSQIRAENTEAF
TRBV9	TRBJ2-5	ASSGRGFSETQY
TRBV7-2	TRBJ2-1	ASSDIAGRHFGYNEQF
TRBV29-1	TRBJ1-2	SASAGGNYGYT
TRBV27	TRBJ2-7	ASSPGQGSSYEQY
TRBV13	TRBJ2-5	ASSQGTSGQETQY
TRBV27	TRBJ2-3	ASSSITGLGADTQY
TRBV29-1	TRBJ2-6	SVEDGLSGANVLT
TRBV7-8	TRBJ2-1	ASSLGQGLDEQF
TRBV5-8	TRBJ1-6	ASSLSGYGSPLH
TRBV2	TRBJ1-1	ASRPGTGGVRNTEAF
TRBV14	TRBJ1-2	ASSQSRAGGIYGYT
TRBV6-5	TRBJ1-1	ASTEPGTEAF
TRBV5-4	TRBJ2-7	ASSLDDYEQY
TRBV27	TRBJ2-2	ASRPGWIIAGELF
TRBV6-1	TRBJ2-1	ASSASGTGSHEQF
TRBV7-9	TRBJ1-1	ASSLAQGAPFSEAF
TRBV5-6	TRBJ2-7	ASSSVAVSSYEQY
TRBV4-3	TRBJ2-5	ASSPVGNLETQY
TRBV28	TRBJ1-5	ASTPGGGNQPQH
TRBV7-6	TRBJ2-7	ASSLDGGVSYEQY